This TCR beta chain was found in a study of cytomegalovirus exposure and HLA in healthy donors. The wider study: A previous analysis identified about 110 million unique TCR beta sequences derived from around 200 million T cells.

Details on this clone: The antigen is undetermined.

Broader study findings: Segments of the TCR beta V type were, in most cases, productive about 87% or about 30% of the time in an earlier analysis.

V lost 1 base and J 10 bases, leaving 23 bases between the germline ends. The CDR3 length is 18 residues. CDR1 is MDHEN and CDR2 is SYDVKM in the germline V gene. The study sampled nominally healthy donors, though unrecorded immune exposures were likely. PCR used 60 Vbeta primers and 13 Jbeta primers. Assay: immunoSEQ multiplex PCR; the TCRdb copy retains only in-frame clones and omits some. This table holds approximately 140,000 clones, roughly 79% found once. The receptor's source is a man younger than 30 in good health and CMV-seronegative. Source material: PBMCs. The rearrangement uses TRBV28 and TRBJ1-6; a possible D gene is TRBD1 (6 bases). This chain's CDR3 is CASSLSTHKQGFTSPLHF. The CDR3 DNA is TGTGCCAGCAGTTTATCTACCCATAAACAGGGTTTTACGTCACCCCTCCACTTT.